These T cell receptor beta chains were read from a single sample in a study of shared clonotypes between healthy human individuals. Data came from immunoSEQ multiplex PCR; TCRdb stores just in-frame clones and leaves some out. The sample carries approximately 980,000 clones, over 60% recorded once. Sequenced input: memory CD4+ T cells sorted from blood. These receptors were obtained from a young man in good health. Each CDR3 is given with its conserved first and last residue. A D gene is named only where the DNA matches it firmly. A row's size may be missing; if present it is once, few, many or a size class.

j_call | clone_size | d_call | v_call | cdr3_aa | cdr3_nt
TRBJ2-1 | - | TRBD2 | TRBV28 | CASRLAGGTSYNEQFF | TGTGCCAGCAGACTAGCCGGGGGGACCTCCTACAATGAGCAGTTCTTC
TRBJ1-1 | - | - | TRBV21-1 | CASNGERNTEAFF | TGTGCCAGCAACGGGGAGAGGAACACTGAAGCTTTCTTT
TRBJ2-7 | - | - | TRBV6-1 | CASSEAGTSIYEQYF | TGTGCCAGCAGTGAAGCTGGGACCTCAATCTACGAGCAGTACTTC
TRBJ2-3 | - | - | TRBV6-1 | CASRQVDTQYF | TGTGCCAGCAGACAGGTGGATACGCAGTATTTT
TRBJ2-1 | - | TRBD2 | TRBV5-1 | CASSTRGGGPTYNEQFF | TGCGCCAGCAGCACCCGGGGCGGGGGACCGACCTACAATGAGCAGTTCTTC
TRBJ2-3 | few | - | TRBV29-1 | CSAGGTAATDTQYF | TGCAGCGCTGGAGGGACAGCGGCTACAGATACGCAGTATTTT
TRBJ1-3 | - | - | TRBV5-5 | CASSLVDSGNTIYF | TGTGCCAGCAGCCTGGTCGACTCTGGAAACACCATATATTTT
TRBJ1-5 | - | - | TRBV7-2 | CASSPDSNQPQHF | TGTGCCAGCAGCCCGGATAGCAATCAGCCCCAGCATTTT
TRBJ1-1 | - | TRBD1 | TRBV30 | CAWSGTGGNTEAFF | TGTGCCTGGAGCGGGACAGGGGGGAACACTGAAGCTTTCTTT
TRBJ1-5 | - | - | TRBV18 | CASSPLLDTNQPQHF | TGTGCCAGCTCACCTCTGTTGGACACTAATCAGCCCCAGCATTTT
TRBJ1-2 | - | - | TRBV6-1 | CASSIGTNYGYTF | TGTGCCAGCTCAATCGGGACAAACTATGGCTACACCTTC
TRBJ2-7 | - | - | TRBV7-2 | CASSLGLGRYSYEQYF | TGTGCCAGCAGCTTAGGGTTGGGCAGGTATTCCTACGAGCAGTACTTC
TRBJ2-1 | - | - | TRBV7-2 | CASSVQGPGYNEQFF | TGTGCCAGCAGCGTACAGGGCCCGGGATACAATGAGCAGTTCTTC
TRBJ1-2 | - | - | TRBV18 | CASSPGGDYGYTF | TGTGCCAGCTCACCAGGGGGAGACTATGGCTACACCTTC
TRBJ1-6 | - | - | TRBV6-5 | CASSFDPFNNSPLHF | TGTGCCAGCAGTTTCGACCCCTTCAATAATTCACCCCTCCACTTT
TRBJ1-2 | - | - | TRBV14 | CASSQANYGYTF | TGTGCCAGCAGCCAAGCTAACTATGGCTACACCTTC
TRBJ1-3 | - | - | TRBV18 | CASSPPGIGNGNTIYF | TGTGCCAGCTCACCGCCCGGGATTGGGAATGGAAACACCATATATTTT
TRBJ2-7 | - | TRBD2 | TRBV28 | CASSLWGGTTYEQYF | TGTGCCAGCAGTTTATGGGGGGGGACCACCTACGAGCAGTACTTC
TRBJ2-2 | - | - | TRBV2 | CASSEIGVRNTGELFF | TGTGCCAGCAGTGAAATTGGGGTGCGGAACACCGGGGAGCTGTTTTTT
TRBJ1-4 | - | - | TRBV20-1 | CSAETQEKLFF | TGCAGTGCTGAAACACAGGAAAAACTGTTTTTT
TRBJ2-7 | - | - | TRBV7-9 | CASSDGGRGPYEQYF | TGTGCCAGCAGCGACGGCGGCCGAGGTCCGTACGAGCAGTACTTC
TRBJ1-5 | - | TRBD1 | TRBV7-2 | CASSPTGAQPQHF | TGTGCCAGCAGCCCAACAGGGGCTCAGCCCCAGCATTTT
TRBJ2-3 | - | TRBD1 | TRBV25-1 | CASSSRDRGRVADTQYF | TGTGCCAGCAGTAGCCGAGACAGGGGGCGAGTTGCAGATACGCAGTATTTT
TRBJ2-7 | few | - | TRBV18 | CASSLNSAYEQYF | TGTGCCAGCTCACTGAATTCGGCCTACGAGCAGTACTTC
TRBJ2-6 | - | - | TRBV29-1 | CSVGGAEAPSSTISGANVLTF | TGCAGCGTTGGGGGGGCGGAGGCCCCAAGTTCCACTATCTCTGGGGCCAACGTCCTGACTTTC
TRBJ2-7 | once | TRBD1 | TRBV6-5 | CASIPPPGGRDEQYF | TGTGCCAGCATTCCCCCGCCAGGGGGCAGGGACGAGCAGTACTTC
TRBJ2-2 | - | TRBD2 | TRBV5-1 | CASSRTSNTGELFF | TGCGCCAGCAGCCGGACTAGCAACACCGGGGAGCTGTTTTTT